A single sample gave rise to the 4 T cell receptor beta chains below, sequenced in a study of T cell responses to AZD1222 COVID-19 vaccine. Repertoires were generated with immunoSEQ multiplex PCR, while TCRdb's copy carries only in-frame clones and drops some. Of under 140,000 clones detected, roughly 87% appear once; the ten largest clones hold under 3.5%. The sequences come from peripheral blood, collected on day 0 of AZD1222 vaccination. The receptor source for this set is an adult in good health.

The V gene is TRBV25-1, the J gene TRBJ1-5; TRBD1 might be the D (5 bases). This CDR3 has 14 residues. Deletions cut 0 bases from V and 5 bases from J, with 8 bases between. From germline, CDR1 is MGHDK and CDR2 SYGVNS. The CDR3 protein is CASSEYGGYQPQHF. The CDR3 DNA reads TGTGCCAGCAGTGAATATGGGGGGTATCAGCCCCAGCATTTT.

The chain uses TRBV7-2 and TRBJ2-1; 8 positions agree with TRBD2. The junction had 9 bases not matched to a gene; V was cut back by 1 base and J by 4 bases. CDR3 length equals 17 residues. Germline CDR1 reads SGHTA; CDR2 reads FQGNSA. As DNA, the CDR3 is TGTGCCAGCAGCTTAGTATCCGGGGGGGCTGGGTACAATGAGCAGTTCTTC. This translates into CASSLVSGGAGYNEQFF.

This chain uses TRBV9 with TRBJ1-6; D might be TRBD1 (5 bases). Trimming took off 4 bases at V and 9 bases at J, with 11 bases between the two ends. Germline V gene lookup returns CDR1 SGDLS and CDR2 YYNGEE. CDR3 length: 13 residues. CDR3 amino acids: CASSRDVASPLHF. Written as DNA, the CDR3 is TGTGCCAGCAGCAGGGACGTAGCTTCACCCCTCCACTTT.

The rearrangement uses TRBV7-6 and TRBJ2-3, with TRBD2 identical over 8 bases. The CDR3 has 15 amino acids. Germline trimming cut 5 bases from V and 3 bases from J; bases unmatched to any gene: 7. Germline V gives CDR1 SGHVS, CDR2 FNYEAQ. The DNA of the CDR3 is TGTGCCAGCAGCCGTAGCGGGACTGCTACAGATACGCAGTATTTT. Amino acids: CASSRSGTATDTQYF.